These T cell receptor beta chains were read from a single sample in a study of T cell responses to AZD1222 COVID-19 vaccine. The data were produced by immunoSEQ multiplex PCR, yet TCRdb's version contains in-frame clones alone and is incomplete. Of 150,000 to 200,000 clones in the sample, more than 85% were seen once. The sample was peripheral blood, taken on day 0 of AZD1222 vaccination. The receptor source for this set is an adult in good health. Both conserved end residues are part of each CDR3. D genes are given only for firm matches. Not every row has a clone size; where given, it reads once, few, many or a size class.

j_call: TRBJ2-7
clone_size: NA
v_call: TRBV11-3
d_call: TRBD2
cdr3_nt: TGTGCCAGCAGCTTAGGGACGGGGGGTCCCTACGAGCAGTACTTC
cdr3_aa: CASSLGTGGPYEQYF

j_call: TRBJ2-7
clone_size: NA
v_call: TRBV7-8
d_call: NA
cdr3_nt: TGTGCCAGCAGCTTAGCAGTGTACTACGAGCAGTACTTC
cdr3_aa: CASSLAVYYEQYF

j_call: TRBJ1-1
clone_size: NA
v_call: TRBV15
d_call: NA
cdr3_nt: TGTGCCACCAGCAGAGATCGGGGTATGAACACTGAAGCTTTCTTT
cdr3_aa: CATSRDRGMNTEAFF

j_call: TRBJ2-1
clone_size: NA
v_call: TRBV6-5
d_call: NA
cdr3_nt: TGTGCCAGCAGGGCCACAGGGCCAGGTGAGCAGTTCTTC
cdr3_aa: CASRATGPGEQFF

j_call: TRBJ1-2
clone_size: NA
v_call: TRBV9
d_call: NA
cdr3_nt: TGTGCCAGCAGCGCTCAGGGTGGGAGCTATGGCTACACCTTC
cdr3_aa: CASSAQGGSYGYTF

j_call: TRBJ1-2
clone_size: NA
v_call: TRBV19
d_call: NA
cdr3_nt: TGTGCCACCATGGAGGAGAATGGACCTAACTATGGCTACACCTTC
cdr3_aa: CATMEENGPNYGYTF

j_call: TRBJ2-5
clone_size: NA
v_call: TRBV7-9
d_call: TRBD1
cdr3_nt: TGTGCCAGCCGGGACAGGACACAAGAGACCCAGTACTTC
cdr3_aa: CASRDRTQETQYF

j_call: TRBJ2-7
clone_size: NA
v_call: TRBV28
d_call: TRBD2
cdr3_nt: TGTGCCAGCAGATCCCAGACTAGCGGGGGCTCCTACGAGCAGTACTTC
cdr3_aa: CASRSQTSGGSYEQYF

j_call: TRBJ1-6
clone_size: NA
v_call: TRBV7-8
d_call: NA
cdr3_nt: TGTGCCAGCAGCTTAGAAATTAATTCACCCCTCCACTTT
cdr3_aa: CASSLEINSPLHF

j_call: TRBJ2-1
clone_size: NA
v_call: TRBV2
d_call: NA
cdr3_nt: TGTGCCAGCACCAGGACCGCCCGGCGGTACAATGAGCAGTTCTTC
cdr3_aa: CASTRTARRYNEQFF

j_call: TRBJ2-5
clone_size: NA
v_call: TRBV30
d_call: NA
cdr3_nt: TGTGCCTGCCAAATCCTGAAGACCCAGTACTTC
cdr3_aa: CACQILKTQYF

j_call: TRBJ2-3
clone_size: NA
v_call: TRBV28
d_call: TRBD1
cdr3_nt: TGTGCCAGCAGTTCCGGACAGGGGACAGATACGCAGTATTTT
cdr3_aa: CASSSGQGTDTQYF

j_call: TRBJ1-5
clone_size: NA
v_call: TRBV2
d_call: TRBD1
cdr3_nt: TGTGCCAGCAGTGAAGATGTGGGGACAGGGGGAGTTGGCAATCAGCCCCAGCATTTT
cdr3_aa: CASSEDVGTGGVGNQPQHF

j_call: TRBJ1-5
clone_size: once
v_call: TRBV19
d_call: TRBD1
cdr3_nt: TGTGCCAGTAGTATAGATCCAGGACAGGGAGGACAGCCCCAGCATTTT
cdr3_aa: CASSIDPGQGGQPQHF

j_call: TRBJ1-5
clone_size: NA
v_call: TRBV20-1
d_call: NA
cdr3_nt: TGCAGTGCTAGTATCGACTTCAATCAGCCCCAGCATTTT
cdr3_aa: CSASIDFNQPQHF

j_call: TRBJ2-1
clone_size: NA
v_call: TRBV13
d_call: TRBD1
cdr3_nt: TGTGCCAGCAGCTTTGACAGGGGGATTGTCGATGAGCAGTTCTTC
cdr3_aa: CASSFDRGIVDEQFF

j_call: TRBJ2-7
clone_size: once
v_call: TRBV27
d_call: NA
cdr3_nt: TGTGCCAGCAGTTTATCCCCCAGGGGAGACGAGCAGTACTTC
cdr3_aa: CASSLSPRGDEQYF

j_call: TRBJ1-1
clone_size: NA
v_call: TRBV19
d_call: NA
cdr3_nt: TGTGCCAGTAGTCTCAATAAGGGAGGGATGAACACTGAAGCTTTCTTT
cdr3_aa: CASSLNKGGMNTEAFF

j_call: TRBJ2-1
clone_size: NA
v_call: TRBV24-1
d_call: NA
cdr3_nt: TGTGCCACCAGTGATCCAGCGGGAGGGGGGACAGGGTCCTACAATGAGCAGTTCTTC
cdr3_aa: CATSDPAGGGTGSYNEQFF

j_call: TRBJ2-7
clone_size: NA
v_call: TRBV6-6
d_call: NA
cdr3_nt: TGTGCCAGCAGACACAGTGGACTCAGCTCCTACGAGCAGTACTTC
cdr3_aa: CASRHSGLSSYEQYF

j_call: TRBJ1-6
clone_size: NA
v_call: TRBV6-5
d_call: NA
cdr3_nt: TGTGCCAGCAGTTACTCCGCCCAGGGGAATTCACCCCTCCACTTT
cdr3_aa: CASSYSAQGNSPLHF

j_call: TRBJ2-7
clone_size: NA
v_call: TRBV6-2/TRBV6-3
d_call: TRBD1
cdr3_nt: TGTGCCAGCAGTAGGACAGGGGTCGAGCAGTACTTC
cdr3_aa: CASSRTGVEQYF

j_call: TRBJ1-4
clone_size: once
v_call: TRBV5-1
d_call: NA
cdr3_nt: TGCGCCAGCAGCTTGTCCTCAACTAATGAAAAACTGTTTTTT
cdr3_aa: CASSLSSTNEKLFF

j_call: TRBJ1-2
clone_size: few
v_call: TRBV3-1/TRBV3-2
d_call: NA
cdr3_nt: TGTGCCAGCAGCCAAGACACAGGGCTTGGCTACACCTTC
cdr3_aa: CASSQDTGLGYTF

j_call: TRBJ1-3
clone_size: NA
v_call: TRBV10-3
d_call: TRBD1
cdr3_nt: TGTGCCATCGCTGGGACAGGGCTGGCTGGAAACACCATATATTTT
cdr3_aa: CAIAGTGLAGNTIYF

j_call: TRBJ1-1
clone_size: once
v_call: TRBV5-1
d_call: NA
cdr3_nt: TGCGCCAGCAGCTTGGACCCTCTACATCCGGGGAACACTGAAGCTTTCTTT
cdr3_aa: CASSLDPLHPGNTEAFF